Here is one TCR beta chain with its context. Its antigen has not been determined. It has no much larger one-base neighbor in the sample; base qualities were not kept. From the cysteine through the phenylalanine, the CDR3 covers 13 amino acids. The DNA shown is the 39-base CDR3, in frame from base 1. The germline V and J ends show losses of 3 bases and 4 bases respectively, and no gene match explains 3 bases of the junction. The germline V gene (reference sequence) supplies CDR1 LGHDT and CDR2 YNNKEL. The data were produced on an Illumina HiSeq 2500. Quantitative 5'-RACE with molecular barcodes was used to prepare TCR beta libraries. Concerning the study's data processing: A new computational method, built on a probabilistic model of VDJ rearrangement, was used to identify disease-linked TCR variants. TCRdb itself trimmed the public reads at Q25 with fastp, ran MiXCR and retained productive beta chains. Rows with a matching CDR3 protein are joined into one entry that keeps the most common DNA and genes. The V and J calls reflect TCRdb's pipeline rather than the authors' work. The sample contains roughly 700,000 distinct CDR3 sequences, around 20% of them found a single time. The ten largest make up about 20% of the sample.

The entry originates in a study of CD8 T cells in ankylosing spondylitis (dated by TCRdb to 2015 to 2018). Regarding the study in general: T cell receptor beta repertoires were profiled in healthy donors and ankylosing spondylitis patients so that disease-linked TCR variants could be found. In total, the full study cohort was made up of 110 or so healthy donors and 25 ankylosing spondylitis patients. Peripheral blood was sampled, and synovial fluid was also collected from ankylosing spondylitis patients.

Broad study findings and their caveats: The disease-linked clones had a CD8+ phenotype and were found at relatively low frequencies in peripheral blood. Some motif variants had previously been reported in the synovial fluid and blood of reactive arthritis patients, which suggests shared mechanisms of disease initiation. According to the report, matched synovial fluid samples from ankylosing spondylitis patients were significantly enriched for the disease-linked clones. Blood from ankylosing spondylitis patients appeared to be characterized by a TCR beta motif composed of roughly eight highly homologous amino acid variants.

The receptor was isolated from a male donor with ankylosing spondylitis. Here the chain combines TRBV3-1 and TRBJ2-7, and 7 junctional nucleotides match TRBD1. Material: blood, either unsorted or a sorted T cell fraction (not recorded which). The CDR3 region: CASSHPQGYEQYF. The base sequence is TGTGCCAGCAGCCACCCACAGGGGTACGAGCAGTACTTC.